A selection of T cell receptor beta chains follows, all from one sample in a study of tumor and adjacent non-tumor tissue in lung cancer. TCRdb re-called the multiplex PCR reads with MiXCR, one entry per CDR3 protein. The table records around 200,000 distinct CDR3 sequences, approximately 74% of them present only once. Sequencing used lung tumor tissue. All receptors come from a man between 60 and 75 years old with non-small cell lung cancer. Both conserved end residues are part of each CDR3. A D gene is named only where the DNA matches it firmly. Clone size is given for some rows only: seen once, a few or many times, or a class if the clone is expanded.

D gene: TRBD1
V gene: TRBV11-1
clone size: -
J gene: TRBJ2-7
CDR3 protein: CASSLSGQLYERYF
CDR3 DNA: TGTGCTAGTAGCTTATCGGGACAGCTATACGAGCGGTACTTC

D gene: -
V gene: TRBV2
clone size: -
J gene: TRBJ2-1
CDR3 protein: CASRTASSYNEQFF
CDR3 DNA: TGTGCCAGCCGGACAGCGAGCTCCTACAATGAGCAGTTCTTC

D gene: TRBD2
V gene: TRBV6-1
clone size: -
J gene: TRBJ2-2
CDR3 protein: CASGLAGGQAGELFF
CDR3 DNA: TGTGCCAGCGGGTTAGCGGGGGGGCAGGCCGGGGAACTGTTTTTT

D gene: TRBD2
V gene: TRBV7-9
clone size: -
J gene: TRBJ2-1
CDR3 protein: CASSSGGGGNEQFF
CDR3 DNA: TGTGCCAGCAGCTCCGGGGGGGGAGGCAATGAGCAGTTCTTC

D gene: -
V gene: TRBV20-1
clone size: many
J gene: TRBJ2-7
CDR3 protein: CSANDRTYEQYF
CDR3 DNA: TGCAGTGCTAATGACAGGACCTACGAGCAGTACTTC

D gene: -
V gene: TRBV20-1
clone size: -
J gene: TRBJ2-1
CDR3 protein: CSARDHLLAYNEQFF
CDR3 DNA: TGCAGTGCTAGAGATCACCTGCTGGCATACAATGAGCAGTTCTTC

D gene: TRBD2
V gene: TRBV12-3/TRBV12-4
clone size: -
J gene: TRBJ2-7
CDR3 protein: CASRPSGSAYEQYF
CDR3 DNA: TGTGCCAGCAGACCTAGCGGGAGCGCCTACGAGCAGTACTTC

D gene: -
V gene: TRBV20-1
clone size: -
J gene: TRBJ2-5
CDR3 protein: CSARDQTTRASSETQYF
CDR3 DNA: TGCAGTGCTAGAGATCAAACAACCCGGGCATCGAGTGAGACCCAGTACTTC

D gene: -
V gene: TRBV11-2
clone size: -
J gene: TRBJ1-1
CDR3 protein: CASNPNQNTEAFF
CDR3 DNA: TGTGCCAGCAACCCAAACCAGAACACTGAGGCTTTCTTT

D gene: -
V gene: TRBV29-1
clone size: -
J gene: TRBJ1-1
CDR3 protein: CSVPPPGRNSEAFF
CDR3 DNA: TGCAGCGTTCCCCCTCCGGGCAGGAACTCTGAAGCTTTCTTT

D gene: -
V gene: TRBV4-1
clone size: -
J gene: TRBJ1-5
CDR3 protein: CASSRAADSNQPLHF
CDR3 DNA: TGCGCCAGCAGCCGAGCCGCAGACAGCAATCAGCCCCTGCATTTT